Sequencing of this T cell receptor (beta chain) was carried out in a study of T cells in Graves' hyperthyroidism and ophthalmopathy. The investigators amplified TCR beta CDR3 regions from RNA transcripts. When the TCR CDR3 underwent first-round RT-PCR, the HTBI primer set was used. One entry per CDR3 protein, called by TCRdb with MiXCR from the multiplex PCR reads. Of 330,000 or so distinct CDR3 sequences listed, over 15% were seen once; the top ten hold roughly a sixth. Germline V gives CDR1 SNHLY, CDR2 FYNNEI. V was shortened by 8 bases and J by 7 bases, with 11 bases between the two germline ends. The CDR3 has 12 amino acids. Thyroid ultrasound, orbital computed tomography, clinical symptoms, and serum thyroxine and TRAb underpinned diagnoses. Many counts were recorded for this clonotype.

The clonotype was recovered from a woman aged 40 to 49 with Graves' ophthalmopathy. The sequenced material came from blood. The chain couples TRBV2 to TRBJ2-2; D might be TRBD1 or TRBD2, each matching 5 bases. This chain's CDR3 is CASLRDDGELFF. As DNA, the CDR3 is TGTGCCAGCTTGAGGGACGACGGGGAGCTGTTTTTT. The whole variable domain, remainder taken from reference TRBV2 and TRBJ2-2, is EPEVTQTPSHQVTQMGQEVILRCVPISNHLYFYWYRQILGQKVEFLVSFYNNEISEKSEIFDDQFSVERPDGSNFTLKIRSTKLEDSAMYFCASLRDDGELFFGEGSRLTVL.